This T cell receptor beta chain was obtained from a study of identical twins. Via MiXCR, TCRdb re-called the 5' RACE reads, giving one row per CDR3 protein. This repertoire shows about 890,000 distinct CDR3 sequences, around 12% found once; its top ten account for 1.5% to 2%. This clonotype was detected ten times or more. The CDR3 is 14 residues long. V lost 2 bases and J lost 3, with 8 bases in between. The sample was also reused in another study, on yellow fever vaccine responses in identical twins.

The sample consisted of PBMCs. The genes are TRBV12-3 or TRBV12-4 and TRBJ1-3; no clear D. The receptor was isolated from a woman under 30 in good health. The CDR3 DNA reads as TGTGCCAGCAGTTTATTATCAGTTGGAAACACCATATATTTT. Residues: CASSLLSVGNTIYF.